What follows are 22 T cell receptor beta chains derived from one specimen sequenced in a study of shared clonotypes between healthy human individuals. Positively selected for CCR7, the CD45RO-negative cells used as naive CD8 cells excluded terminally differentiated effector memory CD45RA+ cells. This table comes from immunoSEQ multiplex PCR, and its TCRdb copy is limited to in-frame clones, with some not included. Of some 2 million clones in the sample, about 95% were seen once. Sequenced sample: naive CD8+ T cells sorted from blood. Receptors were obtained from a man aged 18 to 30 in good health.

CDR3 amino acids: CASTSPGAGANVLTF. Written as DNA, the CDR3 is TGTGCCAGCACATCCCCGGGAGCTGGGGCCAACGTCCTGACTTTC. The chain employs TRBV27 and TRBJ2-6, with a weak D call TRBD2 (6 bases). This CDR3 comprises 15 residues. The ends were cut back, 7 bases at V and 2 bases at J, with 12 bases in the middle. CDR1 and CDR2 from the germline V gene are MNHEY and SMNVEV (reference sequence).

The chain couples TRBV2 to TRBJ2-5; 8 nucleotides agree with TRBD1. Germline CDR1 is SNHLY and CDR2 is FYNNEI. V dropped 5 bases and J dropped 4; count of bases not matched to a gene: 9. The CDR3 consists of 15 residues. The DNA for the CDR3 is TGTGCCAGCAGTCGCCAGACAGGGGTTCGAGAGACCCAGTACTTC. Its translation: CASSRQTGVRETQYF. The full variable domain, completed using reference TRBV2 and TRBJ2-5, is EPEVTQTPSHQVTQMGQEVILRCVPISNHLYFYWYRQILGQKVEFLVSFYNNEISEKSEIFDDQFSVERPDGSNFTLKIRSTKLEDSAMYFCASSRQTGVRETQYFGPGTRLLVL.

The V and J genes are TRBV7-8 and TRBJ2-3, with 10 bases lining up with TRBD1. This CDR3 comprises 16 residues. The V and J ends lost 5 bases and 5 bases, in that order; junction bases with no gene match: 10. Looked up from germline, CDR1 is SGHVS and CDR2 is FQNEAQ. The CDR3 sequence: CASSVDRQGARDTQYF. CDR3 in DNA: TGTGCCAGCAGCGTTGATCGACAGGGGGCGAGAGATACGCAGTATTTT.

As to this clone: The sample has other DNA sequences that encode this CDR3 too. The chain is built from TRBV9 and TRBJ2-7; 7 bases align to TRBD1. V was pared by 4 bases and J by 0 bases, with 4 bases of the junction left unmatched. The germline gives CDR1 SGDLS, CDR2 YYNGEE. This CDR3 region has 14 residues. The CDR3 coding sequence is TGTGCCAGCAGCAGACAGGGTAGCTCCTACGAGCAGTACTTC. Protein product: CASSRQGSSYEQYF. Full variable domain (missing parts from reference TRBV9 and TRBJ2-7): DSGVTQTPKHLITATGQRVTLRCSPRSGDLSVYWYQQSLDQGLQFLIQYYNGEERAKGNILERFSAQQFPDLHSELNLSSLELGDSALYFCASSRQGSSYEQYFGPGTRLTVT.

The chain recombines TRBV7-9 with TRBJ1-3; D unclear. Germline loops: CDR1 SEHNR, CDR2 FQNEAQ (reference sequence). Trimming took off 1 base at V and 0 bases at J, with 10 bases between the two ends. The CDR3 has 16 residues. The CDR3 sequence: CASSLEGGLSGNTIYF. The CDR3 DNA reads as TGTGCCAGCAGCTTAGAAGGCGGCCTCTCTGGAAACACCATATATTTT.

The count of this clone is one. This CDR3 is also generated by other DNA sequences in the sample. The chain carries TRBV7-3 and TRBJ1-6; 9 nucleotides align to TRBD1. With 4 bases clipped from V and 6 bases from J, the junction kept 1 base outside the gene matches. CDR3 length: 14 amino acids. Germline V gives CDR1 SGHTA, CDR2 FQGTGA. Here the CDR3 DNA reads TGTGCCAGCAGCTCGACAGGGGGTAATTCACCCCTCCACTTT. Amino acid sequence: CASSSTGGNSPLHF.

The chain joins TRBV6-6 to TRBJ2-7; TRBD1 matches 7 bases. The trim removed 7 bases at V and 3 bases at J, leaving 9 bases unmatched. The germline gives CDR1 MNHNY, CDR2 SVGAGI (reference sequence). This CDR3 region has 14 residues. The CDR3 loop is CASNKPGQSYEQYF. The CDR3 bases are TGTGCCAGCAATAAACCGGGACAGAGCTACGAGCAGTACTTC.

With respect to this clone: The same CDR3 arises from other DNA sequences in this sample as well. The V call is TRBV27, the J call TRBJ2-2; D not resolved. From germline, CDR1 is MNHEY and CDR2 SMNVEV (reference sequence). Between the trimmed V and J ends, which lost 8 bases and 3 bases, there was a span of 4 bases. The CDR3 contains 11 residues. This CDR3 reads CASGYTGELFF. Written as DNA, the CDR3 is TGTGCCAGCGGATACACCGGGGAGCTGTTTTTT.

This chain connects TRBV28 to TRBJ2-1; 9 nucleotides line up with TRBD2. Germline CDR1 reads MDHEN; CDR2 reads SYDVKM. The CDR3 has 15 residues. With 6 bases clipped from V and 6 bases from J, the junction kept 9 bases outside the gene matches. CDR3 amino acids: CASSLRGLASNEQFF. CDR3 DNA sequence: TGTGCCAGCAGCCTCCGAGGACTAGCGTCCAATGAGCAGTTCTTC.

The gene calls are TRBV7-2 and TRBJ1-2; a weak D match, TRBD1 (5 bases). CDR1 is SGHTA and CDR2 is FQGNSA in the germline V gene. The CDR3 totals 14 residues. V was shortened by 5 bases and J by 0 bases, with 10 bases between the two germline ends. The CDR3 here is CASSPRAANYGYTF. The CDR3 nucleotides are TGTGCCAGCAGCCCCAGGGCAGCTAACTATGGCTACACCTTC.

The chain couples TRBV29-1 to TRBJ2-7; weak D call: TRBD2 (6 bases). V lost 3 bases, J lost 3 bases, and 12 bases lay in between. The CDR3 runs 13 residues. Germline-derived CDR1 and CDR2 are SQVTM and ANQGSEA. The CDR3 protein is CSVDRGDNYEQYF. DNA of the CDR3: TGCAGCGTTGACCGCGGGGATAACTACGAGCAGTACTTC.

The chain recombines TRBV5-4 with TRBJ2-7; D may be TRBD1 (6 bases). Germline assignment: CDR1 SGHNT and CDR2 YYREEE (reference sequence). The ends were cut back, 9 bases at V and 4 bases at J, with 23 bases in the middle. The CDR3 runs to 15 residues. The CDR3 loop is CATKTLPTGIYEQYF. CDR3 coding DNA: TGTGCCACCAAAACCTTACCGACAGGAATTTACGAGCAGTACTTC.

The chain combines TRBV19 with TRBJ2-5; no definite D call. CDR3 size: 15 residues. In germline, CDR1 is LNHDA, CDR2 SQIVND (reference sequence). The V end lost 5 bases, the J end lost 0 bases, and 13 bases lay between the germline ends. Here the CDR3 reads CASSLNAPYQETQYF. In DNA, the CDR3 is TGTGCCAGTAGTCTCAATGCCCCGTACCAAGAGACCCAGTACTTC.

The CDR3 spells CASSTGGTQYEQYF. The DNA for the CDR3 is TGTGCCAGCAGCACGGGTGGGACTCAATACGAGCAGTACTTC. The chain uses TRBV13 and TRBJ2-5, with D possibly being TRBD2 (6 bases). The assigned J gene may be wrong: the sequence end matches TRBJ2-7 better. The CDR3 loop spans 14 amino acids. Per germline, CDR1 PRHDT and CDR2 FYEKMQ (reference sequence).

The chain is built from TRBV7-9 and TRBJ2-5; 11 nucleotides agree with TRBD2. Germline CDR1 and CDR2: SEHNR and FQNEAQ (reference sequence). V trimming: 5 bases; J trimming: 11 bases; junction bases outside the gene matches: 16. This CDR3 is 16 amino acids long. The CDR3 DNA is TGTGCCAGCAGCCCGCCAGGGACTAGCGGTTCCTACGGGCAGTACTTC. Its translation is CASSPPGTSGSYGQYF.

The chain couples TRBV30 to TRBJ2-1, with D perhaps assigned TRBD1 or TRBD2 (6 bases each). Trimming removed 2 bases from V and 0 bases from J, with 11 bases in between. Germline assignment: CDR1 GTSNPN and CDR2 SVGIG (reference sequence). The CDR3 contains 15 residues. In DNA, the CDR3 is TGTGCCTGGAGTCATAGGGGGGCCTCCTACAATGAGCAGTTCTTC. Translated, it gives CAWSHRGASYNEQFF.

The chain carries TRBV13 and TRBJ2-1, with 11 bases that match TRBD2. Looked up from germline, CDR1 is PRHDT and CDR2 is FYEKMQ (reference sequence). Trimming removed 5 bases from V and 4 bases from J; junction bases left unmatched: 7. The CDR3 spans 16 residues. CDR3 in amino acids: CASSGYGTSGYNEQFF. Here the CDR3 DNA reads TGTGCCAGCAGCGGGTACGGGACTAGCGGATACAATGAGCAGTTCTTC.

The chain employs TRBV29-1 and TRBJ2-1, with TRBD2 matching 10 bases. V lost 6 bases, J lost 7 bases, and 6 bases stayed unmatched. The germline gives CDR1 SQVTM, CDR2 ANQGSEA. The CDR3 is 13 residues long. CDR3 region: CSVEREGRNEQFF. CDR3 DNA sequence: TGCAGCGTGGAGCGGGAGGGGAGGAATGAGCAGTTCTTC.

The rearrangement links TRBV7-9 to TRBJ2-3; 7 bases align to TRBD2. Germline V gene data show CDR1 as SEHNR and CDR2 as FQNEAQ (reference sequence). There are 15 residues in the CDR3. After removal of 2 bases from V and 6 bases from J, the junction contained 8 bases not matched to a gene. The CDR3 DNA is TGTGCCAGCAGCTTACAGCGGGGTGACGGTGATACGCAGTATTTT. It specifies CASSLQRGDGDTQYF.

The rearrangement uses TRBV5-4 and TRBJ2-2, with D perhaps TRBD1 (6 bases). Germline V lookup: CDR1 SGHNT, CDR2 YYREEE (reference sequence). This CDR3 comprises 12 residues. As DNA, the CDR3 is TGTGCTTTGGACAGTTCCACCGGGGAGCTGTTTTTT. This encodes CALDSSTGELFF.

This clone was observed once. The chain links TRBV27 to TRBJ1-2, with D perhaps TRBD1 (6 bases). The CDR3 has 11 residues. The germline V gene has CDR1 MNHEY and CDR2 SMNVEV (reference sequence). V shed 6 bases and J shed 10 bases, with 12 bases lying between them. The CDR3: CASRGGADYTF. Here the CDR3 DNA reads TGTGCCAGCAGGGGGGGGGCAGACTACACCTTC.

This sequence joins TRBV4-1 and TRBJ2-7; no firm D call. CDR1 is MGHRA and CDR2 is YSYEKL in the germline V gene. The CDR3 spans 17 residues. The V gene lost 0 bases and the J gene lost 0 bases, with 15 bases spanning the gap. The CDR3 region is CASSQDIGAGVSYEQYF. The CDR3 region has the DNA TGCGCCAGCAGCCAAGATATCGGCGCAGGTGTCTCCTACGAGCAGTACTTC.